This T cell receptor beta chain emerged from a study of blood T cell repertoires in COVID-19. About the research overall: The United States, Italy and Spain were the sources of the acute and convalescent COVID-19 samples. PBMCs, B-cell-depleted T cells, or T cells provided the cDNA or gDNA that made up the material.

In the original processing: Counts of nucleated cells, estimated from reference gene primer amplification, were obtained. Assay: immunoSEQ multiplex PCR; the TCRdb copy retains only in-frame clones and omits some. The D gene and trimming were derived from the DNA, and the V and J assignments and clone size from that table. The data contain about 670,000 clones, approximately 90% of them seen just once; the ten biggest clones take up under 0.3%. V was shortened by 9 bases and J by 7 bases, with 21 bases between the two germline ends. The CDR3 runs to 15 residues. Germline CDR1 and CDR2: SGHVS and FQNEAQ.

Sequencing was performed on peripheral blood. This receptor was obtained from a woman between 18 and 29 years old with acute or convalescent COVID-19. The chain couples TRBV7-8 to TRBJ1-4; the D is unclear. CDR3 DNA sequence: TGTGCCAGTCAACCTAGGTCCGGGAGAGGTGAAAAACTGTTTTTT. It encodes CASQPRSGRGEKLFF.